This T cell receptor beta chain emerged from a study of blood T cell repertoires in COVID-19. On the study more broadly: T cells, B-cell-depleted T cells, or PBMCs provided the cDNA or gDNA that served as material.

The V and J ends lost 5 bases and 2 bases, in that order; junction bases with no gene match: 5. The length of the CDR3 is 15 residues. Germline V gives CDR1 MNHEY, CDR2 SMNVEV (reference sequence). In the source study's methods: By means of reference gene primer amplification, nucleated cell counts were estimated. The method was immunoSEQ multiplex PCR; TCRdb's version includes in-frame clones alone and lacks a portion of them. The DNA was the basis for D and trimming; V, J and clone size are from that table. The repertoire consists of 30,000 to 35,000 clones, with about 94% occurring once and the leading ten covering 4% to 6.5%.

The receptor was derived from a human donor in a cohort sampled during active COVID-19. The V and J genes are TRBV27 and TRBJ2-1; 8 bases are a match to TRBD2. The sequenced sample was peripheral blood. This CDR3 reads CASSIGTRAYNEQFF. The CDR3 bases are TGTGCCAGCAGTATAGGGACTAGAGCCTACAATGAGCAGTTCTTC.